Given below is one T cell receptor beta chain in context. The target antigen is unknown. The V gene's germline CDR1 is SGDLS and CDR2 YYNGEE. CDR3 size: 15 residues. Primers used in a second PCR of roughly 6 to 11 cycles were a sample-barcoded 5' primer and a J-beta primer mix. TCRdb re-called the 5' RACE reads through MiXCR, storing one row per CDR3 protein. The sample consists of around 1,600,000 distinct CDR3 sequences, less than 45% of them appearing once. This entry comes from a study of blood T cells in healthy people across ages. Study observations and caveats: Because sorting was not performed, PBMCs prevented conclusive naive versus antigen-experienced comparison. The fall in TCR beta diversity per million T cells was roughly linear with age.

This sequence was found in a woman in her late teens or twenties in good health. Sequencing input: blood. The chain recombines TRBV9 with TRBJ2-1, with 7 bases identical to TRBD1. The J call is doubtful: the DNA matches TRBJ2-7 better. This CDR3 reads CASSVEGASYNEQYF. CDR3 coding DNA: TGTGCCAGCAGCGTAGAGGGGGCCAGTTACAATGAGCAGTACTTC.